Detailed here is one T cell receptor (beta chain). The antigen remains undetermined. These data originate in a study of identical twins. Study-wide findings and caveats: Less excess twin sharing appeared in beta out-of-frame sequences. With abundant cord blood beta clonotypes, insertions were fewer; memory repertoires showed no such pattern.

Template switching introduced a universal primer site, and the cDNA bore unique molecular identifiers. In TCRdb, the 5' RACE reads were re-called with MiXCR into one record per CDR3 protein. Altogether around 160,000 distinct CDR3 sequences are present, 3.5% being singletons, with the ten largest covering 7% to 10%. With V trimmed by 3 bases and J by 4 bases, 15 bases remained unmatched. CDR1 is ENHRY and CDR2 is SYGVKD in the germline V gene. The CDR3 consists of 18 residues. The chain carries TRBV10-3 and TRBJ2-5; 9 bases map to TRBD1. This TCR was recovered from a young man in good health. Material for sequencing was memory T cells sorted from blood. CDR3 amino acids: CAISDPGQGGNRGETQYF. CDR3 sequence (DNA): TGTGCCATCAGTGACCCGGGACAGGGCGGGAATCGTGGAGAGACCCAGTACTTC.